Below, one TCR beta chain is given with its context. The antigen is not known. Documented time point: after neoadjuvant nivolumab, at surgical resection. These newly diagnosed stage II-IVA oral cavity squamous cell carcinoma patients had no prior systemic or radiation treatment. Analysis of PBMCs was direct, with no culture step. Here immunoSEQ multiplex PCR was the method, and the copy in TCRdb shows in-frame clones only, minus some. Seen here are some 15,000 clones, 75% to 85% observed once, and the top ten hold about 2.4%. The V and J ends lost 5 bases and 0 bases respectively, with 11 bases between them. The CDR3 is 15 residues long. Germline V gene sequence: CDR1 KGHSH, CDR2 LQKENI. This record belongs to a study of neoadjuvant anti-PD-1 for oral cavity cancer. The overall study: Patients mostly received three to four biweekly nivolumab doses at 3 mg/kg before surgery.

Whole-study results and caveats: Pretreatment Treg/Th17 ratio correlated inversely with post-treatment tumor clonality.

This TCR was recovered from a person between 40 and 80 years old with oral cavity squamous cell carcinoma. Material: PBMCs, obtained after nivolumab (anti-PD-1) treatment. V and J are TRBV18 and TRBJ1-5; D call uncertain. The CDR3 loop is CASSESRSSNQPQHF. Here the CDR3 DNA reads TGTGCCAGCTCAGAATCTCGGAGTAGCAATCAGCCCCAGCATTTT.